Shown below are 4 T cell receptor beta chains from a single sample sequenced in a study of T cells in Graves' hyperthyroidism and ophthalmopathy. The TCR beta CDR3 regions underwent amplification using RNA transcripts as the source. The primer set for the first-round RT-PCR of the TCR CDR3 was HTBI. Via MiXCR, TCRdb re-called the multiplex PCR reads, giving one row per CDR3 protein. The sample holds around 340,000 distinct CDR3 sequences, roughly a fifth seen once. The sequenced sample consisted of blood. The receptors were sampled from a woman between 50 and 59 years old with Graves' hyperthyroidism.

The rearrangement links TRBV20-1 to TRBJ2-1; 9 positions match TRBD2. The CDR3 totals 18 residues. The J segment lost 6 bases and the V segment lost 3 bases, leaving 18 bases of the junction unmatched. From germline, CDR1 is DFQATT and CDR2 SNEGSKA (reference sequence). CDR3 loop: CSASPRAGGGHTRNEQFF. The CDR3 bases are TGCAGTGCTAGTCCTAGGGCGGGAGGGGGGCACACCCGCAATGAGCAGTTCTTC.

This clonotype has a handful of counts. The J gene is TRBJ2-2, the V gene TRBV12-3 or TRBV12-4; 8 nucleotides match TRBD1. This CDR3 is built from 16 residues. The ends lost 3 bases at V and 6 bases at J; junction bases unmatched: 9. This chain's CDR3 is CASSFSTGDISGELFF. DNA for the CDR3: TGTGCCAGCAGTTTCTCGACAGGGGACATCTCCGGGGAGCTGTTTTTT.

This clonotype was seen many times. The V and J genes are TRBV2 and TRBJ1-6; D perhaps matches TRBD1 (5 bases). V was shortened by 6 bases and J by 6 bases, with 21 bases between the two germline ends. CDR1 and CDR2 (germline): SNHLY, FYNNEI. The CDR3 extends over 17 amino acids. CDR3 sequence: CASSGAGHVGSNSPLHF. For the CDR3, the DNA is TGTGCCAGCAGCGGGGCGGGTCACGTTGGTAGTAATTCACCCCTCCACTTT.

Many counts were recorded for this clonotype. The CDR3 nucleotides read TGTGCCAGCAGCCAAGATCCGATGGTGGCTTCGAGGGGCTACACCTTC. Translation: CASSQDPMVASRGYTF. This chain joins TRBV3-1 and TRBJ1-2, with D unclear. CDR3 length equals 16 residues. V shed 0 bases and J shed 8 bases, with 19 bases lying between them. The V gene's germline CDR1 is LGHDT and CDR2 YNNKEL (reference sequence).